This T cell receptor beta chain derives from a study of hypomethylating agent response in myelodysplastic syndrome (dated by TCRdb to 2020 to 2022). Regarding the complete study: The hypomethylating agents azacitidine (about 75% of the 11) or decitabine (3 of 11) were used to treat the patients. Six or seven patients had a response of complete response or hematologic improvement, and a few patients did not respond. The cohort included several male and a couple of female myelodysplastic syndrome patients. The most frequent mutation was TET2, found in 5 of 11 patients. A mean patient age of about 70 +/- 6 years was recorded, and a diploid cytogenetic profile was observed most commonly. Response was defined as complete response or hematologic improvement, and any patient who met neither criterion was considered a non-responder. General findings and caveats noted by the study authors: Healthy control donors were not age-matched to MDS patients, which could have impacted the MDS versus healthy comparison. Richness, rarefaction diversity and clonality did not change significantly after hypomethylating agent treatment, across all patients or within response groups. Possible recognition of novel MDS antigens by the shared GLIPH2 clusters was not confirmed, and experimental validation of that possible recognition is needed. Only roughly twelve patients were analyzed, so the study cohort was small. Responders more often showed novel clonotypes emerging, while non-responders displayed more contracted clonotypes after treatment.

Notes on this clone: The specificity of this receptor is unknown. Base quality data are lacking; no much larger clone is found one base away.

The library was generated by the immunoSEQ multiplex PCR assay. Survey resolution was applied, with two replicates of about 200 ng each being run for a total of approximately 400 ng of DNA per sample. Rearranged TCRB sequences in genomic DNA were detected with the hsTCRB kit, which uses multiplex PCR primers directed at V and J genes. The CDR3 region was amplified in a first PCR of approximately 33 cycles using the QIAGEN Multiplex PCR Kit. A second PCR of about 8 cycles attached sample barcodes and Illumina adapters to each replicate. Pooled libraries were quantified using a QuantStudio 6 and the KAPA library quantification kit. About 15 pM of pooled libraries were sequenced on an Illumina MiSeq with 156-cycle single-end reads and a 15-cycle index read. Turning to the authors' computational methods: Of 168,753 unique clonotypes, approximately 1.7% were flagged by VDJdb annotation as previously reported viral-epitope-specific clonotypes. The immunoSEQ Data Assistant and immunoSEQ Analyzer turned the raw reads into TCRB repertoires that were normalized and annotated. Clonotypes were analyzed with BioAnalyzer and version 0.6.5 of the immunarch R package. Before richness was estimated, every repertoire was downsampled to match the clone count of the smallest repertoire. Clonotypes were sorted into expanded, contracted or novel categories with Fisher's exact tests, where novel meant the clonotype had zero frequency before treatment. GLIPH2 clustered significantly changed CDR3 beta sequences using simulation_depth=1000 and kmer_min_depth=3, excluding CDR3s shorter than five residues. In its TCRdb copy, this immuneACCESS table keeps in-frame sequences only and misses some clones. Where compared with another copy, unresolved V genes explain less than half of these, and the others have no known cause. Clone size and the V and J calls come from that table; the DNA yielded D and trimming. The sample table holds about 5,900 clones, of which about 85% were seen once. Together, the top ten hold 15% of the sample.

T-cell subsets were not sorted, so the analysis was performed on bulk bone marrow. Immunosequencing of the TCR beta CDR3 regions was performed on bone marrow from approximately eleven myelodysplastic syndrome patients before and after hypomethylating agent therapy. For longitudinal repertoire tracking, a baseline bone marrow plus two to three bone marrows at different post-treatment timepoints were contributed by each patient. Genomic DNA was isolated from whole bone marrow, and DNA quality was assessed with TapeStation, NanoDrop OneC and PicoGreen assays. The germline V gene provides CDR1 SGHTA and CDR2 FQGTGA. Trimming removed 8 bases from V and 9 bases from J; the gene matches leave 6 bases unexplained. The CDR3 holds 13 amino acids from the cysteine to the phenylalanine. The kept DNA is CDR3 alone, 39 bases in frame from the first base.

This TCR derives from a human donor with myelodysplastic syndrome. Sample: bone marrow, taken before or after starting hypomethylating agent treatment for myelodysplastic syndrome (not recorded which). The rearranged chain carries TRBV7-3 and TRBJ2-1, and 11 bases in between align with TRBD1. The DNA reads TGTGCCAGCGGCCGTGGGACAGGGGGTGAGCAGTTCTTC. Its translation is CASGRGTGGEQFF. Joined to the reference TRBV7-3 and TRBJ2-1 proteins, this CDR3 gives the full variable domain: GAGVSQTPSNKVTEKGKYVELRCDPISGHTALYWYRQSLGQGPEFLIYFQGTGAADDSGLPNDRFFAVRPEGSVSTLKIQRTERGDSAVYLCASGRGTGGEQFFGPGTRLTVL.